This T cell receptor beta chain is drawn from a study of blood T cell repertoires in COVID-19. Looking at the study overall: Spain, Italy and the United States supplied samples that represented acute and convalescent COVID-19. T cells, B-cell-depleted T cells, or PBMCs supplied cDNA or gDNA.

The CDR3 is 17 amino acids. J gave up 5 bases and V 5 bases, and 13 bases lay outside the gene matches. Germline CDR1 and CDR2: LNHNV and YYDKDF (reference sequence). Per the study methods: Amplification with reference gene primers provided the estimates of nucleated cell counts. Data came from immunoSEQ multiplex PCR; TCRdb stores just in-frame clones and leaves some out. The V and J calls and the clone size are those of that table, but D and trimming were determined from the DNA. The sample includes about 63,000 clones, about 81% seen only once; the top ten take roughly an eighth. The sample comprised peripheral blood. This chain connects TRBV15 to TRBJ1-2, with 11 bases fitting TRBD1. This receptor was identified in a human donor in a cohort sampled during active COVID-19. This chain's CDR3 is CATSEANPGTGGYGYTF. CDR3 nucleotide sequence: TGTGCCACCAGCGAGGCTAACCCCGGGACAGGGGGATATGGCTACACCTTC.